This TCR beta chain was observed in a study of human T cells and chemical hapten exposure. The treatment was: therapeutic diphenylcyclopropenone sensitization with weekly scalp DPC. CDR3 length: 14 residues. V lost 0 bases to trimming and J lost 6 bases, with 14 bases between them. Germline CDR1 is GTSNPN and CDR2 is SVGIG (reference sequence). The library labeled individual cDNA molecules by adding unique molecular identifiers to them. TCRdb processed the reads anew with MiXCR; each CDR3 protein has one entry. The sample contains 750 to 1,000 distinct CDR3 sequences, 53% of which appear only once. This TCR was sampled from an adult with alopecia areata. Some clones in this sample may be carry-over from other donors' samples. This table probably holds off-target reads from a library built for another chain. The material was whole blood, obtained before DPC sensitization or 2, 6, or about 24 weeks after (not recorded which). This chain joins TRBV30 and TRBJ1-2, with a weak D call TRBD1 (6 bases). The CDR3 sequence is CAWSVRDRLHGYTF. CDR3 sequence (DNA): TGTGCCTGGAGTGTACGCGACAGGCTCCATGGCTACACCTTC.